The rows below give T cell receptor beta chains drawn from one sample of a study. TCRdb itself ran the reads through MiXCR, one entry per CDR3 protein. This sample yields some 15,000 distinct CDR3 sequences, of which around 35% are seen a single time; about 15% belongs to the top ten. Sample: blood. These receptors originate from a human donor. CDR3s include the opening cysteine and the closing phenylalanine or tryptophan. A D gene is named only where the DNA matches it firmly. Part of the rows lack a size; the others show once, few, many or a class for expanded clones.

CDR3 length	D gene	V gene	clone size	J gene	CDR3 protein	CDR3 DNA
15	-	TRBV6-6	-	TRBJ1-1	CASSITGHMNTEAFF	TGTGCCAGCAGTATCACGGGACATATGAACACTGAAGCTTTCTTT
15	-	TRBV4-3	many	TRBJ2-1	CASSQESGGYNEQFF	TGCGCCAGCAGCCAAGAGAGCGGTGGCTACAATGAGCAGTTCTTC
15	TRBD1	TRBV4-2	many	TRBJ2-2	CASSPGQGVPGELFF	TGTGCCAGCAGCCCGGGACAGGGGGTCCCCGGGGAGCTGTTTTTT
13	-	TRBV29-1	medium-sized	TRBJ1-3	CSVDGGSGNTIYF	TGCAGCGTTGATGGGGGGAGTGGAAACACCATATATTTT
15	-	TRBV4-3	few	TRBJ1-2	CASSQWGLTNYGYTF	TGCGCCAGCAGCCAATGGGGCCTTACTAACTATGGCTACACCTTC
15	-	TRBV4-3	many	TRBJ1-2	CASSQFRGGMYGYTF	TGCGCCAGCAGCCAGTTCCGGGGGGGGATGTATGGCTACACCTTC
15	-	TRBV4-2	many	TRBJ2-7	CASSQDITAAYEQYF	TGTGCCAGCAGCCAAGATATTACCGCCGCCTACGAGCAGTACTTC
13	TRBD2	TRBV30	many	TRBJ2-7	CAWTAGDYNEQYF	TGTGCCTGGACCGCGGGGGACTACAACGAGCAGTACTTC
20	-	TRBV20-1	-	TRBJ2-1	CSSSSSISGRWRVSYNEQFF	TGCAGTAGCAGCAGTTCGATAAGCGGCCGATGGAGGGTCTCCTACAATGAGCAGTTCTTC
18	-	TRBV4-3	many	TRBJ2-1	CASSLDLIRDSNWSEQFF	TGCGCCAGCAGCCTCGATCTCATCCGGGATTCCAACTGGAGTGAGCAGTTCTTC
12	-	TRBV30	-	TRBJ2-2	CAWSVTPGSCFF	-
15	TRBD2	TRBV11-2	-	TRBJ2-3	CASSSGLAGADTQYF	TGTGCCAGCAGCTCGGGACTAGCGGGAGCAGATACGCAGTATTTT
16	TRBD2	TRBV7-8	many	TRBJ2-1	CASSSGDSGRRNEQFF	TGTGCCAGCAGCTCTGGTGATAGCGGGAGGCGCAATGAGCAGTTCTTC
15	-	TRBV4-2	medium-sized	TRBJ2-7	CASSQDKVPPYEQYF	TGTGCCAGCAGCCAAGATAAGGTACCTCCCTACGAGCAGTACTTC
12	-	TRBV4-3	many	TRBJ1-1	CASSQSGREAFF	TGCGCCAGCAGCCAATCGGGGCGAGAAGCTTTCTTT
15	TRBD1	TRBV4-1	few	TRBJ2-7	CASSQGTGGTYEQYF	TGCGCCAGCAGCCAAGGTACAGGGGGAACCTACGAGCAGTACTTC
15	TRBD2	TRBV14	many	TRBJ2-1	CASSRILAGNNEQFF	TGTGCCAGCAGCCGAATACTAGCGGGTAACAATGAGCAGTTCTTC
17	-	TRBV4-3	few	TRBJ1-1	CASSQARFEGGGAQAFF	TGCGCCAGCAGCCAAGCGAGGTTCGAGGGCGGCGGGGCCCAAGCTTTCTTT
15	-	TRBV18	many	TRBJ1-1	CASSPYATVLSEAFF	TGTGCCAGCTCACCATATGCTACGGTACTGAGTGAAGCTTTCTTT
17	TRBD1	TRBV14	-	TRBJ1-1	CASSQPPGTGYFTEAFF	TGTGCCAGCAGCCAACCCCCAGGGACAGGGTACTTCACTGAAGCTTTCTTT
16	TRBD1	TRBV4-3	medium-sized	TRBJ2-3	CASSQGWTGGADTQYF	TGCGCCAGCAGCCAAGGGTGGACAGGGGGCGCAGATACGCAGTATTTT
15	-	TRBV7-7	medium-sized	TRBJ1-6	CASSLASADNSPLHF	TGTGCTAGCAGCTTAGCGTCGGCAGATAATTCACCCCTCCACTTT